Below are 31 T cell receptor beta chains sequenced from a single sample in a study of blood T cell repertoires in COVID-19. Method: immunoSEQ multiplex PCR; TCRdb's copy keeps in-frame clones and lacks some. The sample includes 150,000 to 200,000 clones, over 75% of them seen just once. The material sequenced was PBMCs or T cells enriched from blood (not recorded which). The receptors were gathered from a woman under 30 who had recovered from COVID-19.

The chain joins TRBV5-5 to TRBJ1-3; tentative D call: TRBD1 (5 bases). The CDR3 covers 18 residues. Germline V gene lookup returns CDR1 SGHKS and CDR2 YYEKEE (reference sequence). V gave up 0 bases and J gave up 0 bases, with 16 bases separating them. The CDR3 DNA reads TGTGCCAGCAGCTTGGCAGGGATCGGGGGTCGCTCTGGAAACACCATATATTTT. Encoded protein: CASSLAGIGGRSGNTIYF. Using reference TRBV5-5 and TRBJ1-3 for the parts outside the CDR3, the full variable domain is DAGVTQSPTHLIKTRGQQVTLRCSPISGHKSVSWYQQVLGQGPQFIFQYYEKEERGRGNFPDRFSARQFPNYSSELNVNALLLGDSALYLCASSLAGIGGRSGNTIYFGEGSWLTVV.

This chain connects TRBV6-5 to TRBJ1-5; 9 bases agree with TRBD1. Germline V gene lookup returns CDR1 MNHEY and CDR2 SVGAGI. The CDR3 spans 14 residues. The trim removed 8 bases at V and 7 bases at J, leaving 9 bases unmatched. As DNA, the CDR3 is TGTGCCAGCCGCGACAGGGGGTCACAGCAGCCCCAGCATTTT. As protein: CASRDRGSQQPQHF.

The chain combines TRBV27 with TRBJ1-2; TRBD1 agrees at 9 bases. Trimming removed 2 bases from V and 1 base from J; junction bases left unmatched: 2. Germline V gene lookup returns CDR1 MNHEY and CDR2 SMNVEV (reference sequence). The CDR3 has 15 amino acids. The CDR3 protein is CASSLTGGINYGYTF. The CDR3 DNA sequence: TGTGCCAGCAGTTTAACAGGGGGCATTAACTATGGCTACACCTTC.

V and J are TRBV29-1 and TRBJ2-2; no definite D call. Germline CDR1 SQVTM, CDR2 ANQGSEA. CDR3 size: 11 residues. Trimming removed 4 bases from V and 6 bases from J, with 6 bases in between. In DNA form, the CDR3 reads TGCAGCGTTGCACAGCCCGGGGAGCTGTTTTTT. This sequence encodes CSVAQPGELFF.

This clone was counted a single time. This chain uses TRBV19 with TRBJ2-1; no clear D. The ends were cut back, 3 bases at V and 1 base at J, with 13 bases in the middle. The CDR3 runs 16 residues. Germline-derived CDR1 and CDR2 are LNHDA and SQIVND (reference sequence). This chain's CDR3 is CASSMSRRRSYNEQFF. For the CDR3, the DNA is TGTGCCAGTAGTATGAGTCGCCGGAGATCCTACAATGAGCAGTTCTTC.

This chain connects TRBV20-1 to TRBJ2-2; TRBD2 might be the D (6 bases). The CDR3 covers 14 residues. V was clipped by 3 bases and J by 4 bases, with 12 bases between them. Germline loops: CDR1 DFQATT, CDR2 SNEGSKA (reference sequence). CDR3 in amino acids: CSASRGSGTGELFF. As DNA, the CDR3 is TGCAGTGCTAGTCGGGGGAGCGGCACCGGGGAGCTGTTTTTT.

The chain carries TRBV7-9 and TRBJ2-3; tentatively, D is TRBD2 (6 bases). There are 15 residues in the CDR3. V dropped 1 base and J dropped 5 bases, with 13 bases sitting between them. Germline-derived CDR1 and CDR2 are SEHNR and FQNEAQ (reference sequence). The CDR3 DNA sequence: TGTGCCAGCAGCTTAGTCGGGAGAAAGAAAGATACGCAGTATTTT. Amino acid sequence: CASSLVGRKKDTQYF.

The genes are TRBV5-1 and TRBJ2-7; D might be TRBD2 (9 bases). The V gene lost 0 bases and the J gene lost 6 bases, with 28 bases spanning the gap. The CDR3 covers 19 residues. Germline CDR1 reads SGHRS; CDR2 reads YFSETQ. CDR3 DNA sequence: TGCGCCAGCAGCTTGGTCGGGACAGGCCGAGGGGGACTAGCTGGCGAGCAGTACTTC. Amino acids: CASSLVGTGRGGLAGEQYF. Together with reference TRBV5-1 and TRBJ2-7, the CDR3 gives the full variable domain: KAGVTQTPRYLIKTRGQQVTLSCSPISGHRSVSWYQQTPGQGLQFLFEYFSETQRNKGNFPGRFSGRQFSNSRSEMNVSTLELGDSALYLCASSLVGTGRGGLAGEQYFGPGTRLTVT.

The CDR3 loop is CASSQGIGTSVDEQYF. The CDR3 nucleotides read TGTGCCAGCAGCCAAGGGATTGGGACTAGCGTAGACGAGCAGTACTTC. The chain has TRBV4-2 and TRBJ2-7, with 10 bases identical to TRBD2. CDR1 and CDR2 from the germline V gene are LGHNA and YNFKEQ. This CDR3 comprises 16 residues. The ends lost 1 base at V and 5 bases at J; junction bases unmatched: 8.

The chain recombines TRBV5-1 with TRBJ2-5, with no clear D. This CDR3 has 13 residues. With 2 bases removed from V and 1 base from J, the gap between germline ends came to 6 bases. Germline V CDR1 and CDR2: SGHRS, YFSETQ. The CDR3 bases are TGCGCCAGCAGCTTCGGGTCCCAAGAGACCCAGTACTTC. It translates to CASSFGSQETQYF.

In its sample, this clone was seen a few times. This chain links TRBV4-2 with TRBJ2-7; D perhaps matches TRBD1 (5 bases). The CDR3 spans 13 residues. Trimming removed 4 bases at V and 3 bases at J, with 10 bases between. Germline assignment: CDR1 LGHNA and CDR2 YNFKEQ. In nucleotides, the CDR3 is TGTGCCAGCAGCCCGGGCAGGGACTACGAGCAGTACTTC. Encoded protein: CASSPGRDYEQYF.

This clone was seen only a few times. The chain has TRBV21-1 and TRBJ1-5; the table names TRBD1, a call not compared with the DNA. TRBV21-1 is assigned pseudogene status. This CDR3 comprises 14 residues. CDR3 residues: CASSKAGDGQPQHF. DNA for the CDR3: TGTGCCAGCAGCAAAGCAGGGGATGGTCAGCCCCAGCATTTT.

The chain couples TRBV3-1 (or the pseudogene TRBV3-2) to TRBJ1-1; D gene ambiguous. Trimming shortened V by 1 base and J by 0 bases, and 6 bases separated the two germline ends. Per the germline V gene, CDR1 is LGHDT and CDR2 is YNNKEL (reference sequence). This CDR3 has 14 residues. This chain's CDR3 is CASSQARVNTEAFF. CDR3 DNA sequence: TGTGCCAGCAGCCAAGCACGAGTGAACACTGAAGCTTTCTTT.

V usage is TRBV2 and J usage is TRBJ2-6; a possible D gene is TRBD2 (5 bases). V was clipped by 8 bases and J by 1 base, with 15 bases between them. CDR3 length equals 16 residues. Germline CDR1 and CDR2: SNHLY and FYNNEI. CDR3 in amino acids: CASGDYRFSGANVLTF. CDR3 nucleotides: TGTGCCAGCGGCGACTACAGATTTTCTGGGGCCAACGTCCTGACTTTC. The full variable domain, with the rest looked up from reference TRBV2 and TRBJ2-6, is EPEVTQTPSHQVTQMGQEVILRCVPISNHLYFYWYRQILGQKVEFLVSFYNNEISEKSEIFDDQFSVERPDGSNFTLKIRSTKLEDSAMYFCASGDYRFSGANVLTFGAGSRLTVL.

A word on this clone: This sequence may be a read error, since a much larger clone differs from it by one base. The rearrangement uses TRBV3-1 (or the pseudogene TRBV3-2) and TRBJ2-7; no clear D gene. This CDR3 has 12 amino acids. CDR1 is LGHDT and CDR2 is YNNKEL in the germline V gene (reference sequence). V was trimmed by 3 bases and J by 0 bases, leaving 3 bases between them. In DNA form, the CDR3 reads TGTGCCAGCAGCCACAGCTCCTACGAGCAGTACTTC. Translated: CASSHSSYEQYF.

The V gene is TRBV30, the J gene TRBJ2-2, with D perhaps TRBD2 (5 bases). The ends were cut back, 2 bases at V and 5 bases at J, with 6 bases in the middle. The CDR3 is 12 residues long. CDR1 and CDR2 from the germline V gene are GTSNPN and SVGIG (reference sequence). Written as DNA, the CDR3 is TGTGCCTGGAGTTCGGGGACCGGGGAGCTGTTTTTT. This encodes CAWSSGTGELFF.

The V gene is TRBV27, the J gene TRBJ1-2; D gene uncertain. This CDR3 contains 16 residues. The germline gives CDR1 MNHEY, CDR2 SMNVEV (reference sequence). V was trimmed by 4 bases and J by 3 bases, leaving 18 bases between them. The CDR3 DNA reads TGTGCCAGCAGTTCCCTTAGCAGTTACGAGGACTATGGCTACACCTTC. Translation: CASSSLSSYEDYGYTF.

The chain joins TRBV28 to TRBJ2-1, with TRBD2 matching over 11 bases. Germline-derived CDR1 and CDR2 are MDHEN and SYDVKM. The CDR3 is made up of 15 amino acids. V shed 4 bases and J 3 bases; nucleotides not matched to a gene: 2. CDR3 coding DNA: TGTGCCAGCAGTTCACTAGCGGGAGTCTACAATGAGCAGTTCTTC. Translated: CASSSLAGVYNEQFF.

The chain carries TRBV7-8 and TRBJ1-1, with D perhaps TRBD1 (5 bases). Trimming cost V 3 bases and J 2 bases, with 16 bases left between them. CDR3 size: 16 residues. Germline V gives CDR1 SGHVS, CDR2 FQNEAQ. The DNA for the CDR3 is TGTGCCAGCAGCTTCTTCAAGGGGATGAGAAACACTGAAGCTTTCTTT. Amino acid sequence: CASSFFKGMRNTEAFF.

The CDR3 reads CASSWDRVATQYF. CDR3 coding DNA: TGTGCCAGCAGTTGGGACAGGGTGGCGACCCAGTACTTC. The chain combines TRBV27 with TRBJ2-5, with 9 bases that match TRBD1. The CDR3 runs 13 residues. Trimming took 4 bases from V and 7 from J; bases not matched to a gene: 4. The germline gives CDR1 MNHEY, CDR2 SMNVEV (reference sequence).

This sequence joins TRBV5-8 and TRBJ2-7; D is ambiguous. Germline V lookup: CDR1 SGHTS, CDR2 YDEGEE. The CDR3 length is 14 residues. V lost 4 bases, J lost 4 bases, and 15 bases lay in between. The CDR3 is CASSRGPDQYEQYF. DNA of the CDR3: TGTGCCAGCAGCCGTGGGCCAGACCAATACGAGCAGTACTTC.

This sequence joins TRBV15 and TRBJ2-1, with 7 bases that match TRBD2. V shed 0 bases and J 4 bases; nucleotides not matched to a gene: 9. Looked up from germline, CDR1 is LNHNV and CDR2 is YYDKDF (reference sequence). CDR3 size: 17 residues. CDR3 sequence: CATSRDLLLADYNEQFF. DNA of the CDR3: TGTGCCACCAGCAGAGATCTTTTGCTAGCGGATTACAATGAGCAGTTCTTC.

CDR3 residues: CASSPRTSSPLHEQYF. DNA of the CDR3: TGTGCCAGCAGCCCTCGCACCAGTTCGCCTCTCCACGAGCAGTACTTC. The V and J genes are TRBV7-3 and TRBJ2-7; D uncertain. Germline V gives CDR1 SGHTA, CDR2 FQGTGA. The V gene lost 5 bases and the J gene lost 5 bases, with 22 bases spanning the gap. The CDR3 spans 16 residues. Filled out from reference TRBV7-3 and TRBJ2-7, the complete variable domain reads GAGVSQTPSNKVTEKGKYVELRCDPISGHTALYWYRQSLGQGPEFLIYFQGTGAADDSGLPNDRFFAVRPEGSVSTLKIQRTERGDSAVYLCASSPRTSSPLHEQYFGPGTRLTVT.

This sequence joins TRBV15 and TRBJ1-2; possibly TRBD1 for D (5 bases). CDR3 size: 13 residues. Germline CDR1 LNHNV, CDR2 YYDKDF (reference sequence). Trimming pared 8 bases from V and 1 base from J, leaving 11 bases between. The CDR3 loop reads CATQGWGNYGYTF. The DNA for the CDR3 is TGTGCCACCCAGGGTTGGGGTAACTATGGCTACACCTTC.

This clone was seen more than once but under ten times. The chain employs TRBV5-1 and TRBJ2-2; possibly TRBD1 for D (5 bases). Trimming cost V 0 bases and J 6 bases, with 9 bases left between them. This CDR3 is 14 amino acids long. Germline assignment: CDR1 SGHRS and CDR2 YFSETQ. The CDR3 bases are TGCGCCAGCAGCTTGGCCCTAGGGGCCGGGGAGCTGTTTTTT. Translating gives CASSLALGAGELFF. Full variable domain (outside the CDR3, taken from reference TRBV5-1 and TRBJ2-2): KAGVTQTPRYLIKTRGQQVTLSCSPISGHRSVSWYQQTPGQGLQFLFEYFSETQRNKGNFPGRFSGRQFSNSRSEMNVSTLELGDSALYLCASSLALGAGELFFGEGSRLTVL.

This clone was counted once. The genes are TRBV10-3 and TRBJ1-5, with TRBD1 as a possible D gene (6 bases). Trimming stripped 11 bases from V and 1 base from J, with 15 bases between. CDR3 length equals 14 residues. Looked up from germline, CDR1 is ENHRY and CDR2 is SYGVKD. The CDR3 is CAVKGVDSNQPQHF. The CDR3 DNA reads TGTGCCGTCAAGGGGGTGGACAGCAATCAGCCCCAGCATTTT.

This clone was counted once. V and J are TRBV7-2 and TRBJ2-1; no clear D. From germline, CDR1 is SGHTA and CDR2 FQGNSA. V was shortened by 5 bases and J by 0 bases, with 8 bases between the two germline ends. The CDR3 is made up of 14 amino acids. DNA of the CDR3: TGTGCCAGCAGCCCCTATAGCTCCTACAATGAGCAGTTCTTC. This encodes CASSPYSSYNEQFF.

This rearrangement joins TRBV12-3 or TRBV12-4 to TRBJ2-2; maybe TRBD1 (5 bases). Trimming left V 4 bases short and J 5 bases short, with 8 bases between. CDR3 length: 13 residues. The CDR3 protein is CASSSRDTGELFF. In DNA, the CDR3 is TGTGCCAGCAGTTCCAGGGATACCGGGGAGCTGTTTTTT.

The V call is TRBV5-1, the J call TRBJ1-2; 7 bases line up with TRBD1. Germline values: CDR1 SGHRS, CDR2 YFSETQ. After removal of 3 bases from V and 6 bases from J, the junction contained 11 bases not matched to a gene. This CDR3 is built from 15 residues. CDR3 sequence: CASSYRQGPNDGYTF. CDR3 in DNA: TGCGCCAGCAGCTACAGACAGGGTCCAAACGATGGCTACACCTTC.

The chain uses TRBV14 and TRBJ2-5, with 7 bases lining up with TRBD2. The V and J ends lost 4 bases and 5 bases, in that order; junction bases with no gene match: 7. CDR3 length: 14 residues. Germline CDR1 SGHDN, CDR2 FVKESK. The DNA of the CDR3 is TGTGCCAGCAGCCTGACTAGCCTGGGGGAGACCCAGTACTTC. It specifies CASSLTSLGETQYF.

This chain links TRBV7-9 with TRBJ2-2, with a possible D match to TRBD2 (6 bases). CDR1 SEHNR and CDR2 FQNEAQ come from the germline V gene (reference sequence). V was cut by 4 bases and J by 2 bases, with 23 bases left in between. The CDR3 covers 19 residues. The CDR3 bases are TGTGCCAGCAGCTCACCAAGAAACCTCCGGGAGACAAACACCGGGGAGCTGTTTTTT. Its translation is CASSSPRNLRETNTGELFF.